This TCR beta chain was sequenced for a study of blood T cell repertoires in COVID-19. Overall study: T cells, B-cell-depleted T cells, or PBMCs supplied cDNA or gDNA.

The authors' processing: Using reference gene primer amplification, nucleated cell counts were estimated. Libraries were prepared by immunoSEQ multiplex PCR; TCRdb keeps only in-frame clonotypes and omits some of them. Clone size and V and J calls were adopted from that table, with D and trimming inferred from the DNA. This table has 70,000 to 85,000 clones, approximately 90% appearing once. The receptor comes from a woman aged 60 to 75 with active COVID-19. Sequenced sample: peripheral blood.

The CDR3 DNA sequence: TGCGCCAGCAGCCGTACCGGGACTAGCCCCAATGAGCAGTTCTTC. This gives the protein CASSRTGTSPNEQFF. The J gene is TRBJ2-1, the V gene TRBV4-1, with 9 nucleotides matching TRBD2. CDR1 MGHRA and CDR2 YSYEKL come from the germline V gene. The CDR3 contains 15 residues. V lost 4 bases and J lost 6; bases outside the gene matches: 7.